The 29 T cell receptor beta chains below all came from one sample that was sequenced in a study of early T cells in non-severe SARS-CoV-2 infection. TCRdb ran MiXCR on the 5' RACE reads and lists one entry per CDR3 protein. Here the sample spans tens of thousands of distinct CDR3 sequences, 5% to 6.5% being singletons. The sequencing sample was made of whole blood. The receptors stem from an adult who was a healthcare worker with PCR-confirmed SARS-CoV-2 infection or an uninfected control (not recorded which).

This clonotype was counted only a few times. The rearrangement joins TRBV11-3 to TRBJ2-3; TRBD2 agrees at 14 bases. Germline CDR1 reads SGHNT; CDR2 reads YENEEA. V shed 4 bases, J shed 6 bases, and the junction held 12 bases outside the gene matches. The CDR3 runs to 18 residues. The CDR3 is CASSYSAGTSGRLDTQYF. DNA for the CDR3: TGTGCCAGCAGCTACTCGGCAGGGACTAGCGGGAGACTGGATACGCAGTATTTT.

This clonotype was detected ten times or more. The chain combines TRBV28 with TRBJ2-7; D may match TRBD1 or TRBD2 (5 bases each). There are 14 residues in the CDR3. Deletions cut 4 bases from V and 2 bases from J, with 12 bases between. From germline, CDR1 is MDHEN and CDR2 SYDVKM. Written as DNA, the CDR3 is TGTGCCAGCAGTTGGGGGACGGCCACCTACGAGCAGTACTTC. Protein product: CASSWGTATYEQYF.

This clonotype was seen a few times. This sequence joins TRBV7-9 and TRBJ1-4; D unresolved. This CDR3 comprises 16 residues. Germline-derived CDR1 and CDR2 are SEHNR and FQNEAQ (reference sequence). Between the trimmed V and J ends, which lost 1 base and 6 bases, there was a span of 15 bases. The DNA for the CDR3 is TGTGCCAGCAGCTTAGTCCGTCCCGGGCATGATGAAAAACTGTTTTTT. It yields the protein CASSLVRPGHDEKLFF.

Ten or more counts support this clonotype. The rearrangement links TRBV7-2 to TRBJ2-5; D is unresolved. CDR3 length: 13 amino acids. V was clipped by 4 bases and J by 2 bases, with 8 bases between them. CDR1 is SGHTA, CDR2 FQGNSA, per germline. CDR3 sequence reads: CASSSAVQETQYF. CDR3 bases: TGTGCCAGCAGCTCGGCGGTACAAGAGACCCAGTACTTC.

This clonotype was detected many times. The V and J genes are TRBV29-1 and TRBJ1-5; D call uncertain. V lost 4 bases, J lost 2 bases, and 6 bases lay in between. This CDR3 comprises 12 residues. Germline lookup yields CDR1 SQVTM and CDR2 ANQGSEA. The CDR3 DNA is TGCAGCGTTGGAGAGGGCAATCAGCCCCAGCATTTT. Translated: CSVGEGNQPQHF.

This clonotype showed up many times. This rearrangement joins TRBV6-1 to TRBJ2-7, with D uncertain. The CDR3 consists of 13 residues. Germline V gene lookup returns CDR1 MNHNS and CDR2 SASEGT. V dropped 1 base and J dropped 3 bases, with 7 bases sitting between them. CDR3 amino acids: CASSEVQVYEQYF. The DNA for the CDR3 is TGTGCCAGCAGTGAAGTTCAGGTCTACGAGCAGTACTTC.

Concerning this clonotype itself: Possible read error: a much larger clone is one base away. The CDR3 DNA sequence: TGTGCCAGCATCCTCGGCGGGAGTGCAGATACGCTGTATTTT. As protein: CASILGGSADTLYF. V is TRBV7-9 and J is TRBJ2-3, with 7 positions matching TRBD2. The length of the CDR3 is 14 residues. CDR1 SEHNR and CDR2 FQNEAQ come from the germline V gene (reference sequence). The complete variable domain, with remaining parts taken from reference TRBV7-9 and TRBJ2-3, reads DTGVSQNPRHKITKRGQNVTFRCDPISEHNRLYWYRQTLGQGPEFLTYFQNEAQLEKSRLLSDRFSAERPKGSFSTLEIQRTEQGDSAMYLCASILGGSADTLYFGPGTRLTVL.

This clonotype was counted only a few times. V and J are TRBV3-1 and TRBJ2-2; D gene uncertain. Per germline, CDR1 LGHDT and CDR2 YNNKEL (reference sequence). Trimming cost V 3 bases and J 5 bases, with 7 bases left between them. This CDR3 spans 13 amino acids. This CDR3 reads CASSHVRTGELFF. The DNA for the CDR3 is TGTGCCAGCAGCCATGTGAGAACCGGGGAGCTGTTTTTT.

This clonotype has a count of ten or more. The chain employs TRBV6-5 and TRBJ2-7; the D gene is possibly TRBD1 (5 bases). The CDR3 loop spans 15 amino acids. CDR1 and CDR2 (germline): MNHEY, SVGAGI. V lost 2 bases and J 0 bases, leaving 11 bases between the germline ends. The chain's CDR3 is CASSYGAPGSYEQYF. CDR3 DNA: TGTGCCAGCAGTTACGGGGCCCCGGGCTCCTACGAGCAGTACTTC.

In this sample, this clonotype turned up many times. V and J are TRBV3-1 and TRBJ1-6, with D perhaps matching TRBD1 (5 bases). Per germline, CDR1 LGHDT and CDR2 YNNKEL (reference sequence). The CDR3 sequence is 17 residues long. V gave up 1 base and J gave up 7 bases, with 17 bases separating them. For the CDR3, the DNA is TGTGCCAGCAGCCAAGCACAGGTAGGGTGGCGGAATTCACCCCTCCACTTT. Protein sequence: CASSQAQVGWRNSPLHF.

Ten or more counts support this clonotype. The chain links TRBV5-6 to TRBJ1-2; D possibly corresponds to TRBD1 (5 bases). CDR1 SGHDT and CDR2 YYEEEE come from the germline V gene. The CDR3 is 14 amino acids. The V end lost 4 bases, the J end lost 2 bases, and 12 bases lay between the germline ends. CDR3 coding DNA: TGTGCCAGCAGCCAGCGCTGGGGGAACTATGGCTACACCTTC. As protein: CASSQRWGNYGYTF.

This rearrangement joins TRBV3-1 to TRBJ2-7; perhaps TRBD1 as D (6 bases). The CDR3 has 13 amino acids. V was clipped by 7 bases and J by 0 bases, with 10 bases between them. Germline CDR1 and CDR2: LGHDT and YNNKEL (reference sequence). This chain's CDR3 is CASTTGLSYEQYF. CDR3 DNA sequence: TGTGCCAGCACGACAGGTCTCTCCTACGAGCAGTACTTC.

The genes are TRBV20-1 and TRBJ2-7, with 9 bases aligning to TRBD1. Germline CDR1 is DFQATT and CDR2 is SNEGSKA (reference sequence). J lost 4 bases, V lost 5 bases, and 12 bases had no gene match. The CDR3 sequence is 15 residues long. CDR3 DNA: TGCAGTGCTCCCCACCCCGGGACAGGGCGGTACGAGCAGTACTTC. As protein: CSAPHPGTGRYEQYF.

The gene calls are TRBV10-3 and TRBJ2-5, with 8 bases identical to TRBD2. The CDR3 is 13 amino acids. Germline loops: CDR1 ENHRY, CDR2 SYGVKD. V shed 7 bases, J shed 4 bases, and the junction held 5 bases outside the gene matches. CDR3 in amino acids: CAIKTAGVETQYF. CDR3 sequence (DNA): TGTGCCATCAAGACAGCGGGAGTAGAGACCCAGTACTTC.

This clonotype has only a few counts. The rearrangement links TRBV6-6 to TRBJ2-6; unclear D gene. The CDR3 totals 15 residues. V dropped 4 bases and J dropped 0 bases, with 7 bases sitting between them. CDR1 is MNHNY, CDR2 SVGAGI, per germline (reference sequence). The CDR3 bases are TGTGCCAGCAGTTCCCGAGCCTCTGGGGCCAACGTCCTGACTTTC. Protein sequence: CASSSRASGANVLTF.

This sequence joins TRBV9 and TRBJ2-3, with a possible D match to TRBD2 (6 bases). Trimming cost V 3 bases and J 3 bases, with 11 bases left between them. Germline lookup yields CDR1 SGDLS and CDR2 YYNGEE. The CDR3 covers 14 residues. The CDR3 coding sequence is TGTGCCAGCAGCGCCGGGACTGGAACAGATACGCAGTATTTT. Translated: CASSAGTGTDTQYF.

In this sample, this clonotype turned up many times. V usage is TRBV5-6 and J usage is TRBJ2-7; 14 positions match TRBD2. CDR3 length: 14 residues. J lost 13 bases, V lost 0 bases, and 6 bases had no gene match. In germline, CDR1 is SGHDT, CDR2 YYEEEE. CDR3 sequence reads: CASSLGGLAGAVYF. The CDR3 coding sequence is TGTGCCAGCAGCTTGGGGGGACTAGCGGGAGCGGTCTACTTC.

V usage is TRBV19 and J usage is TRBJ2-4; 10 bases fit TRBD1. From germline, CDR1 is LNHDA and CDR2 SQIVND (reference sequence). The V segment lost 3 bases and the J segment 0 bases; nucleotides outside the gene matches: 8. This CDR3 spans 18 amino acids. The CDR3 bases are TGTGCCAGTAGTATGTCTGGACAGGGGGGGGTAGCCAAAAACATTCAGTACTTC. Translated: CASSMSGQGGVAKNIQYF.

The rearrangement joins TRBV20-1 to TRBJ2-2; 12 bases match TRBD1. Trimming at V came to 3 bases and at J to 4 bases, leaving 9 bases not matched to a gene. The CDR3 covers 17 residues. The V gene's germline CDR1 is DFQATT and CDR2 SNEGSKA (reference sequence). This CDR3 reads CSASRDRGPGSTGELFF. The CDR3 nucleotides read TGCAGTGCTAGCCGGGACAGGGGGCCAGGGTCCACCGGGGAGCTGTTTTTT.

The genes are TRBV4-3 and TRBJ2-3; 7 nucleotides agree with TRBD1. Germline CDR1 is LGHNA and CDR2 is YSLEER. The length of the CDR3 is 16 residues. V dropped 0 bases and J dropped 3; count of bases not matched to a gene: 6. The CDR3 spells CASSQELGGRTDTQYF. The CDR3 nucleotides are TGCGCCAGCAGCCAAGAGTTAGGGGGCAGGACAGATACGCAGTATTTT.

This clonotype was counted at least ten times. The chain employs TRBV5-1 and TRBJ2-7, with D tentatively TRBD2 (5 bases). The V end was cut by 3 bases, the J end by 0 bases, with 13 bases between. This CDR3 is 15 amino acids long. Germline V gives CDR1 SGHRS, CDR2 YFSETQ. The CDR3 is CASSWSSHSSYEQYF. The CDR3 coding sequence is TGCGCCAGCAGCTGGTCTAGCCACAGCTCCTACGAGCAGTACTTC. Full variable domain (outside the CDR3, taken from reference TRBV5-1 and TRBJ2-7): KAGVTQTPRYLIKTRGQQVTLSCSPISGHRSVSWYQQTPGQGLQFLFEYFSETQRNKGNFPGRFSGRQFSNSRSEMNVSTLELGDSALYLCASSWSSHSSYEQYFGPGTRLTVT.

This clonotype has ten or more counts. The chain links TRBV7-3 to TRBJ2-1; 8 positions agree with TRBD2. The CDR3 is made up of 14 amino acids. Germline V gene data show CDR1 as SGHTA and CDR2 as FQGTGA. V was pared by 4 bases and J by 10 bases, with 9 bases of the junction left unmatched. CDR3 nucleotides: TGTGCCAGCAGCTCCGCCGGGGGGGAGCGGGAGCAGTTCTTC. It translates to CASSSAGGEREQFF.

The chain recombines TRBV27 with TRBJ2-7; D gene unclear. This CDR3 has 13 amino acids. Germline assignment: CDR1 MNHEY and CDR2 SMNVEV (reference sequence). Trimming stripped 2 bases from V and 3 bases from J, with 8 bases between. The CDR3 DNA is TGTGCCAGCAGTTTAGGTGGGATCTACGAGCAGTACTTC. This sequence encodes CASSLGGIYEQYF.

This clonotype was recorded at least ten times. The rearrangement uses TRBV5-1 and TRBJ2-2, with D uncertain. V lost 5 bases, J lost 0 bases, and 11 bases lay in between. Germline CDR1 is SGHRS and CDR2 is YFSETQ. The CDR3 spans 15 residues. The CDR3 sequence: CASSLSGANTGELFF. The CDR3 DNA follows: TGCGCCAGCAGTCTGTCGGGCGCGAACACCGGGGAGCTGTTTTTT.

Comment on this clonotype: At one end the junction does not follow the germline gene, possibly because of a read error. The CDR3 here is CVSSSYYEQYF. In nucleotides, the CDR3 is TGTGTCAGCAGTTCATACTACGAGCAGTACTTC. The chain is built from TRBV28 and TRBJ2-7, with D unresolved. Germline V gene sequence: CDR1 MDHEN, CDR2 SYDVKM. CDR3 length: 11 residues.

Many counts were recorded for this clonotype. The V call is TRBV18, the J call TRBJ2-7, with 10 bases that match TRBD2. V lost 5 bases and J lost 8; bases outside the gene matches: 6. This CDR3 region has 13 residues. Germline-derived CDR1 and CDR2 are KGHSH and LQKENI. The CDR3: CASSSGLARQQYF. CDR3 DNA sequence: TGTGCCAGCTCATCGGGACTAGCGCGACAGCAGTACTTC.

The chain employs TRBV6-2 or TRBV6-3 and TRBJ1-3, with a possible D match to TRBD1 (5 bases). V was shortened by 7 bases and J by 0 bases, with 13 bases between the two germline ends. The CDR3 length is 15 residues. CDR1 is MNHEY and CDR2 is SVGEGT in the germline V gene. The CDR3 here is CASTSGTASGNTIYF. In DNA form, the CDR3 reads TGTGCCAGCACATCGGGGACTGCCTCTGGAAACACCATATATTTT.

This clonotype has only a few counts. The rearrangement joins TRBV7-9 to TRBJ2-3; 8 positions agree with TRBD2. The V gene's germline CDR1 is SEHNR and CDR2 FQNEAQ (reference sequence). Unmatched junction bases numbered 4, after V lost 6 bases and J lost 2 bases. CDR3 length: 14 residues. In DNA form, the CDR3 reads TGTGCCAGCAGTAATAGCGGGAACACAGATACGCAGTATTTT. This translates into CASSNSGNTDTQYF.

This clonotype has at least ten counts. The chain joins TRBV7-2 to TRBJ2-1; 8 nucleotides align to TRBD2. Germline V gives CDR1 SGHTA, CDR2 FQGNSA. Trimming cost V 5 bases and J 7 bases; bases outside gene matches: 7. The CDR3 length is 14 residues. CDR3 loop: CASSIRSSGNEQFF. Written as DNA, the CDR3 is TGTGCCAGCAGCATAAGGTCTAGCGGGAATGAGCAGTTCTTC.